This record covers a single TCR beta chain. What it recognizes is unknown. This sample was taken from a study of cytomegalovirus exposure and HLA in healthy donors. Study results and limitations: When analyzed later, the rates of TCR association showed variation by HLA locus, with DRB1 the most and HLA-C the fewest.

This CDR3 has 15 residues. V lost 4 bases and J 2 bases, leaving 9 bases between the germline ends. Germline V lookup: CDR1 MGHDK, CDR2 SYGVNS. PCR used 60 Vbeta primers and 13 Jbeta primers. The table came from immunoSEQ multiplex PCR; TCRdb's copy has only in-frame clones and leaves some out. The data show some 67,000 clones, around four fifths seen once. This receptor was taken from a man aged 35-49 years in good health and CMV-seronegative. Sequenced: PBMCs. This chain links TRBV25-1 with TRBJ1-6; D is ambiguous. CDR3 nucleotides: TGTGCCAGCAGTGCCGGGATCGCCTATAATTCACCCCTCCACTTT. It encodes CASSAGIAYNSPLHF.